This TCR beta chain was captured in a study of T cell clusters in autoimmune cytopenias. Considering frequency, this clonotype is medium-sized. Its cognate antigen is unknown. TRB was amplified by touch-down multiplex PCR, primer pools A and B combined. Following a re-call of the multiplex PCR reads, TCRdb has one entry per CDR3 protein and lacks DNA. The sample holds under 9,500 distinct CDR3 sequences. Germline loops: CDR1 LNHDA, CDR2 SQIVND (reference sequence). This CDR3 comprises 18 residues. Some 38,000 genome equivalents of blood DNA were amplified for TRB. Study outcomes and limitations: Primary autoimmune cytopenia patients appeared to lack physiological T cell clusters present in healthy donors. Exclusive TRB clusters were around 2.9-fold more numerous in healthy donors than in active autoimmune hepatitis.

Specimen: peripheral blood. The chain is built from TRBV19 and TRBJ2-1; the D gene TCRdb calls, TRBD2, cannot be checked with no DNA. The sequence was obtained from a human donor with an autoimmune cytopenia or autoimmune hepatitis (not recorded which). The chain's CDR3 is CASRVLAGGQSSYNEQFF.